This T cell receptor beta chain was documented in a study of cytotoxic CD8 clonotypes in ibrutinib-treated CLL. Study-wide results and caveats: Increased clonality at ibrutinib response gave way to a return toward baseline at progression. Sampling schedules were unmatched across sustained-remission and progressing patients. Once treatment began, public clonotypes, which were uncommon, contracted or stayed stable. Baseline levels of clonality went above those of age-matched healthy donors and moved with circulating CD8+ T-cell counts.

Only in-frame clones appear in the TCRdb table, and some are missing; sequencing was by immunoSEQ multiplex PCR. This table holds roughly 15,000 clones, around 48% found once. This clone showed up just a few times. Its matching antigen is unknown. This CDR3 has 14 amino acids. Germline loops: CDR1 SGHVS, CDR2 FNYEAQ. V lost 4 bases to trimming and J lost 9 bases; unmatched junction nucleotides: 2. The chain recombines TRBV7-6 with TRBJ1-6; 11 bases agree with TRBD1. This specimen was PBMCs, taken at an approximately 22-month disease-progression time point, from a patient treated with ibrutinib. The receptor comes from a human donor with chronic lymphocytic leukemia. This chain's CDR3 is CASSSDRGLSPLHF. The CDR3 region has the DNA TGTGCCAGCAGCTCGGACAGGGGGCTTTCACCCCTCCACTTT.